The text below deals with one TCR beta chain. Its antigen is unidentified. The sample is drawn from a study of long-term antiretroviral therapy in people with HIV. Findings of the study overall: HIV repertoire CDR3 lengths ranged less widely than those of controls. Diversity rose after ART but stayed below transplant donor controls. Clonal expansions arising prior to ART prevailed in the repertoire at every time point.

Donors each had at least one pre-ART PBMC sample and at least two post-ART ones. It was version v3.0 of the immunoSEQ assay that was run at survey level. TCRdb's table, derived via immunoSEQ multiplex PCR, lists solely in-frame clones and lacks some. This table has tens of thousands of clones, around three quarters appearing once. From germline, CDR1 is SGHTA and CDR2 FQGTGA. The CDR3 is made up of 14 amino acids. The V and J ends lost 6 bases and 11 bases respectively, with 17 bases between them. V usage is TRBV7-3 and J usage is TRBJ1-6; D is unresolved. The sequenced sample was unsorted PBMCs, obtained 0.3 years after starting antiretroviral therapy. This sequence originates from a man aged 35 to 55 with HIV. In DNA form, the CDR3 reads TGTGCCAGCAGTCAAACGGGGTTGGAGACACCCCTCCACTTT. This gives the protein CASSQTGLETPLHF.